A single T cell receptor beta chain is shown here with its context. Only a few counts were recorded for this clone. The specificity of this receptor is unknown. Base qualities are not provided; no much larger clone lies one nucleotide away. This entry is derived from a study of shared clonotypes between healthy human individuals (dated by TCRdb to about 2020). Looking at the study overall: Two women and three men aged 18 to 49 years were included in the cohort. Each donor's leukapheresis produced roughly between about 0.85 and 10 billion PBMCs. To increase sequencing depth and limit assay-specific biases, TCR repertoire library preparation and sequencing were carried out by different laboratories using diverse techniques. Blood TCR repertoires of about five healthy adults were deeply sequenced to estimate repertoire size and the extent of clonotype sharing between individuals. For each donor, CD4 naive and CD4 memory were each given three plates, CD8 naive was given two plates, and CD8 memory was given one plate.

The study at large found these results: Larger estimated clonotype richness was generally found for naive subsets than for memory subsets. Sampling was restricted to blood, and TCR repertoires in tissues likely differ from the TCR repertoires found in blood. Compared with non-shared clonotypes, clonotypes shared by all four sorted-subset donors had higher generation probabilities. Because the study included a small number of donors, the genetic and exposure-history diversity represented was limited. Pairwise subsampling indicated that sequencing depth was expected to affect the degree of clonotype sharing among donors. When several donors were compared, the shared fraction of clonotypes was 5% to 6.5% for naive CD4, less than 4% for naive CD8, more than 2% for memory CD4, and about 0.36% for memory CD8. Incomplete sequencing was indicated by rarefaction of sorted-subset datasets, despite the large sequencing depth.

Using the deep immunoSEQ assay, multiplex PCR amplified TCR CDR3 regions from genomic DNA. Extracted genomic DNA from each cell subset was distributed evenly across all wells of several immunoSEQ 96-well plates, and each plate was treated as a replicate. For sorted subsets, each replicate PCR was loaded with around 220 ng genomic DNA, equivalent to about 33,000 T cell genomes. The purified libraries were quantified using a Qubit 3.0 fluorometer, sized with a Bioanalyzer 2100, and then quantified again using the KAPA Library Quantification kit. Every immunoSEQ 96-well plate was sequenced on a separate single-read 150-cycle Illumina NextSeq 550 flow cell. In the paper's pipeline: Because the immunoSEQ output held only junctional sequences and lacked quality scores, the filtering could not match the filtering applied to full-length reads. Sequences were annotated with PyIR, a Python wrapper for IgBLAST v1.9, and V/J genes and CDR3 were assigned using IMGT germline references. Reads with weak V/J assignments (E-value above 1e-6), missing CDR3, stop codons, out-of-frame junctions, or ambiguous translated residues were removed. V3J clonotypes were defined as sequences sharing an identical inferred V gene, J gene, and CDR3 amino acid sequence. The percentage overlap between two repertoires was calculated by dividing the number of shared unique clonotypes by the size of the smaller repertoire. Richness of each repertoire was evaluated using RTK rarefaction, the Chao1 estimator, and Recon v2.1 estimates of unobserved clonotypes. For all TCRbeta clonotypes obtained by the gDNA method from a few donors, generation probabilities were computed with OLGA. TCRdb holds this immuneACCESS table with in-frame rearrangements only. Some clones are missing; in checked studies, unresolved V genes explain under half, and the rest has no known cause. V and J calls and clone size are those listed in that table; D and trimming were worked out from the DNA. A total of 190,000 or so clones appear in this sample, 66% of them only once. The top ten constitute about 10% of the sample.

From a lookup of the germline V gene, CDR1 and CDR2 are SGHTA and FQGNSA. CDR3 length: 13 amino acids, cysteine to phenylalanine. Left in the record is the CDR3 DNA by itself, 39 bases read in frame from the first base. The junction carries 6 bases between V and J, which are trimmed by 4 bases and 0 bases respectively. Donors were healthy HIV-negative adults with no recently reported acute infections or vaccinations. Every donor was a Caucasian adult living in Nashville, Tennessee, USA. CD4+ T cells were enriched through magnetic negative selection, after which naive cells were positively selected on CD45RA and the remaining negative fraction served as the memory subset. After blood collection by leukapheresis, PBMCs were isolated using Ficoll-Histopaque density gradient centrifugation and then cryopreserved in the vapor phase of liquid nitrogen. Analytical flow cytometry was used to check the purity and quantity of every magnetically sorted T cell population. Each sorted fraction had its genomic DNA isolated and then quantified by UV absorbance on a Nanodrop 2000c.

The rearrangement joined TRBV7-2 to TRBJ1-2; no D gene can be assigned with confidence. The TCR was taken from a man aged 30 to 39 in good health. Sequencing input: memory CD4+ T cells sorted from blood. The cell subset or site label for this specimen denotes: CD45RA-negative fraction. The nucleotides read TGTGCCAGCAGCTCTCGCACTAACTATGGCTACACCTTC. Its amino acids are CASSSRTNYGYTF.